These 8 T cell receptor beta chains originate from one sample sequenced in a study of blood T cell repertoires in COVID-19 (dated by TCRdb to 2019 to 2021). Receptor libraries were prepared by the immunoSEQ multiplex PCR assay. TCRdb limited this immuneACCESS table to in-frame rearrangements with V and J called. A share of clones is missing; checked studies link under half to unresolved V genes, and the rest is unexplained. A total of under 150,000 clones appear in this sample, 80% to 90% of them only once. The top ten constitute approximately 3% of the sample. Material for sequencing was peripheral blood. These receptors came from a woman aged 60-75 years with active COVID-19.

A single count supports this clone. The chain carries TRBV19 and TRBJ2-5; 7 bases match TRBD1. This CDR3 comprises 13 residues. CDR1 and CDR2 (germline): LNHDA, SQIVND (reference sequence). The junction had 5 bases not matched to a gene; V was cut back by 6 bases and J by 4 bases. The CDR3: CASRETGLETQYF. In nucleotides, the CDR3 is TGTGCCAGTAGAGAGACAGGGTTAGAGACCCAGTACTTC.

This chain links TRBV7-2 with TRBJ2-7; D is unresolved. Trimming pared 4 bases from V and 0 bases from J, leaving 7 bases between. This CDR3 region has 13 residues. Germline CDR1 and CDR2: SGHTA and FQGNSA. The CDR3 nucleotides are TGTGCCAGCAGCTCGCCCTACTCCTACGAGCAGTACTTC. Amino acid sequence: CASSSPYSYEQYF.

This clone was observed a single time. The chain links TRBV5-5 to TRBJ1-6; D ambiguous. Germline-derived CDR1 and CDR2 are SGHKS and YYEKEE (reference sequence). V gave up 4 bases and J gave up 7 bases, with 9 bases separating them. The CDR3 length is 13 residues. DNA of the CDR3: TGTGCCAGCAGCCGAGGAGGGAATTCACCCCTCCACTTT. Encoded protein: CASSRGGNSPLHF.

The chain couples TRBV7-6 to TRBJ2-1; possibly TRBD1 for D (5 bases). V lost 1 base to trimming and J lost 9 bases, with 7 bases between them. CDR1 and CDR2 from the germline V gene are SGHVS and FNYEAQ. This CDR3 comprises 12 residues. The CDR3 sequence: CASSLGGGEQFF. The DNA for the CDR3 is TGTGCCAGCAGCTTAGGGGGCGGTGAGCAGTTCTTC.

The CDR3 region has the DNA TGTGCCAGCAGTTACCTGGCGGCGGATGAGCAGTTCTTC. This encodes CASSYLAADEQFF. The chain joins TRBV6-5 to TRBJ2-1, with D unclear. The CDR3 consists of 13 residues. Germline V CDR1 and CDR2: MNHEY, SVGAGI. V lost 2 bases, J lost 8 bases, and 10 bases lay in between.

This clone has more than one count but fewer than ten. The chain has TRBV20-1 and TRBJ2-1, with 8 nucleotides matching TRBD2. Looked up from germline, CDR1 is DFQATT and CDR2 is SNEGSKA (reference sequence). This CDR3 is built from 11 residues. V gave up 3 bases and J gave up 9 bases; unmatched junction bases: 1. The CDR3 DNA reads TGCAGTGCTAGCGGGACTAGTGAGCAGTTCTTC. As protein: CSASGTSEQFF.

The chain employs TRBV19 and TRBJ2-7, with 14 bases aligning to TRBD2. From germline, CDR1 is LNHDA and CDR2 SQIVND (reference sequence). J was trimmed by 6 bases and V by 4 bases; bases with no gene match: 8. The CDR3 is 16 residues long. This chain's CDR3 is CASSSTGTSGSSEQYF. CDR3 sequence (DNA): TGTGCCAGTAGTAGCACCGGGACTAGCGGGAGCTCCGAGCAGTACTTC.

The V and J genes are TRBV5-1 and TRBJ1-6; TRBD1 aligns across 10 bases. V lost 3 bases to trimming and J lost 7 bases; unmatched junction nucleotides: 1. Looked up from germline, CDR1 is SGHRS and CDR2 is YFSETQ. The CDR3 is 14 amino acids. The CDR3, as DNA: TGCGCCAGCAGCTCGGACAGGGGGAATTCACCCCTCCACTTT. Protein: CASSSDRGNSPLHF.